One and the same sample provided the 14 T cell receptor beta chains below, sequenced in a study of T cell responses to AZD1222 COVID-19 vaccine (dated by TCRdb to the early 2020s). In the paper's terms, the time point label means: baseline before first vaccination. Library generation was performed with the immunoSEQ multiplex PCR assay. Not all clones reach the TCRdb copy of this immuneACCESS table, which keeps in-frame sequences only. Checked studies attribute under half of the gap to unresolved V genes and leave the rest unexplained. The sample table records under 200,000 clones; roughly 94% of these occur just once. Approximately 0.6% of the sample is taken by the ten largest. The sequences come from peripheral blood, collected on day 0 of AZD1222 vaccination. The receptor set was obtained from an adult in good health.

J is TRBJ1-2 and V is TRBV7-8, with D hard to call. The V gene lost 4 bases and the J gene lost 4 bases, with 10 bases spanning the gap. CDR1 is SGHVS, CDR2 FQNEAQ, per germline. The CDR3 spans 13 residues. The CDR3 sequence: CASSSRVGYGYTF. CDR3 sequence (DNA): TGTGCCAGCAGCTCGCGAGTGGGCTATGGCTACACCTTC.

Worth noting for this clone: The same CDR3 arises from other DNA sequences in this sample as well. This chain joins TRBV30 and TRBJ1-1; D remains unclear. The germline V and J ends were trimmed by 0 bases and 0 bases, with 5 bases remaining between them. This CDR3 comprises 13 residues. In germline, CDR1 is GTSNPN, CDR2 SVGIG (reference sequence). The CDR3 bases are TGTGCCTGGAGTGTAGAAGTGAACACTGAAGCTTTCTTT. This sequence encodes CAWSVEVNTEAFF.

This chain connects TRBV13 to TRBJ2-7; D gene uncertain. This CDR3 spans 14 amino acids. Germline V gives CDR1 PRHDT, CDR2 FYEKMQ (reference sequence). Trimming removed 3 bases from V and 5 bases from J, with 14 bases in between. CDR3 loop: CASSFASGGDEQYF. DNA of the CDR3: TGTGCCAGCAGCTTCGCTTCGGGCGGTGACGAGCAGTACTTC.

V gene TRBV5-1 combines with J gene TRBJ1-1, with TRBD1 as a possible D gene (6 bases). Germline CDR1 and CDR2: SGHRS and YFSETQ. This CDR3 has 13 residues. V was cut by 4 bases and J by 11 bases, with 18 bases left in between. For the CDR3, the DNA is TGCGCCAGCAGCCCGGGGGCCCCTCTCGGGGCTTTCTTT. It translates to CASSPGAPLGAFF.

The J gene is TRBJ2-7, the V gene TRBV6-5, with D unresolved. The germline V gene has CDR1 MNHEY and CDR2 SVGAGI. CDR3 length equals 11 residues. Trimming took 10 bases from V and 4 from J, leaving 11 bases between them. This chain's CDR3 is CATTFTYEQYF. The CDR3 DNA follows: TGTGCCACCACCTTCACTTACGAGCAGTACTTC.

This rearrangement joins TRBV2 to TRBJ1-1; weak D call: TRBD1 (5 bases). This CDR3 has 14 amino acids. Germline V gene sequence: CDR1 SNHLY, CDR2 FYNNEI. With 6 bases removed from V and 1 base from J, the gap between germline ends came to 12 bases. The CDR3 DNA reads as TGTGCCAGCAGCGGTGGGACGGCGAACACTGAAGCTTTCTTT. Residues: CASSGGTANTEAFF.

CDR3 coding DNA: TGTGCCAGCAGCAACCCTATGTCGGCCGGGGAGCTGTTTTTT. As protein: CASSNPMSAGELFF. The chain has TRBV7-9 and TRBJ2-2, with no clear D. Germline-derived CDR1 and CDR2 are SEHNR and FQNEAQ (reference sequence). The germline V and J ends were trimmed by 5 bases and 6 bases, with 13 bases remaining between them. This CDR3 region has 14 residues.

This clone was seen a single time. As DNA, the CDR3 is TGTGCCAGCAGCTTAGAGTATCCCGCCAGACAGCAAGAGACCCAGTACTTC. It yields the protein CASSLEYPARQQETQYF. The V gene is TRBV7-9, the J gene TRBJ2-5; D possibly corresponds to TRBD1 (5 bases). Per the germline V gene, CDR1 is SEHNR and CDR2 is FQNEAQ (reference sequence). There are 17 residues in the CDR3. V was cut by 1 base and J by 2 bases, with 17 bases left in between.

This chain joins TRBV5-4 and TRBJ2-2, with 9 positions matching TRBD2. Germline V CDR1 and CDR2: SGHNT, YYREEE (reference sequence). V lost 5 bases to trimming and J lost 7 bases; unmatched junction nucleotides: 12. The CDR3 contains 16 residues. CDR3 DNA sequence: TGTGCCAGCAGTACCCCTAGCGGGACCCGGAACGGGGAGCTGTTTTTT. Translating gives CASSTPSGTRNGELFF.

CDR3 bases: TGTGCCAGCGGGGCTAATCCCTACGAGCAGTACTTC. Translation gives CASGANPYEQYF. The chain is built from TRBV6-6 and TRBJ2-7; tentatively, D is TRBD1 (5 bases). Germline V gene sequence: CDR1 MNHNY, CDR2 SVGAGI (reference sequence). V dropped 8 bases and J dropped 2 bases, with 10 bases sitting between them. The CDR3 contains 12 residues.

The J gene is TRBJ2-5, the V gene TRBV18; no clear D. The CDR3 totals 15 residues. Germline V gene sequence: CDR1 KGHSH, CDR2 LQKENI. V dropped 6 bases and J dropped 5 bases, with 19 bases sitting between them. Written as DNA, the CDR3 is TGTGCCAGCTCCCAGGTCCAGTTACTTCCGGAGACCCAGTACTTC. It codes for CASSQVQLLPETQYF.

The J gene is TRBJ2-2, the V gene TRBV27; D not resolved. The V gene lost 6 bases and the J gene lost 1 base, with 3 bases spanning the gap. The V gene's germline CDR1 is MNHEY and CDR2 SMNVEV (reference sequence). The CDR3 loop spans 12 amino acids. The CDR3 here is CASSWNTGELFF. The CDR3 region has the DNA TGTGCCAGCAGCTGGAACACCGGGGAGCTGTTTTTT.

The V and J genes are TRBV5-5 and TRBJ1-5; D remains unclear. Trimming took 0 bases from V and 6 from J, leaving 13 bases between them. Per the germline V gene, CDR1 is SGHKS and CDR2 is YYEKEE (reference sequence). CDR3 length equals 15 residues. In DNA, the CDR3 is TGTGCCAGCAGCTTGGAAGTCGGGTTCGCTCAGCCCCAGCATTTT. As protein: CASSLEVGFAQPQHF.

This clone was seen once. This chain links TRBV6-1 with TRBJ1-1; 8 bases are shared with TRBD1. Germline values: CDR1 MNHNS, CDR2 SASEGT. V lost 4 bases, J lost 1 base, and 8 bases stayed unmatched. The CDR3 runs to 16 residues. The CDR3 spells CASSVYRGAGNTEAFF. DNA of the CDR3: TGTGCCAGCAGTGTATACAGGGGGGCGGGGAACACTGAAGCTTTCTTT.